This T cell receptor (beta chain) was recorded in a study of Graves' ophthalmopathy and Graves' hyperthyroidism. TCR beta CDR3 amplification used RNA transcripts. First-round RT-PCR used HTBI primers; second-round multiplex PCR followed. TCRdb called the multiplex PCR reads again in MiXCR, with one record for every CDR3 protein. The sample includes hundreds of thousands of distinct CDR3 sequences, roughly 21% of them seen just once. Study-wide results and caveats: The model's prediction of ophthalmopathy progression had approximately 67% sensitivity and 72% to 85% specificity. Also, most clonotypes expanded in the thyroid above 0.001 frequency appeared in blood.

Germline-derived CDR1 and CDR2 are MNHNS and SASEGT. Trimming removed 7 bases from V and 2 bases from J, with 12 bases in between. The CDR3 sequence is 15 residues long. This clonotype was counted many times. Antigen specificity is unknown. Hyperthyroidism is called stable when no ophthalmopathy develops within 18 months of follow-up. Each hyperthyroidism patient was newly diagnosed, with under 2 months' duration, and aged 18 to 65. The sequence was collected from a woman between 18 and 29 years old with stable Graves' hyperthyroidism. What was sequenced was peripheral blood. This chain links TRBV6-1 with TRBJ2-6; D gene ambiguous. The DNA for the CDR3 is TGTGCCAGCATCCTGGGGATTACTGGGGCCAACGTCCTGACTTTC. Protein sequence: CASILGITGANVLTF.